This T cell receptor (beta chain) was retrieved from a study of OX40 agonist ivuxolimab in advanced cancers. Turning to the study itself: Patient treatment consisted of intravenous ivuxolimab administration every 2 weeks at 0.01 to 10 mg/kg. Subjects had a mean age of about 65 years, with a range of roughly 20 to 79; 82.7% were male. The study, taken as a whole, reports: Both blood CD4+ and CD8+ T cells showed clonal growth by week 6 at 0.1 to 3.0 mg/kg. Among the nonresponders, some also had low normalized T-cell clonal expansion.

This CDR3 spans 13 amino acids. Germline CDR1 and CDR2: MNHEY and SVGAGI. The J segment lost 9 bases and the V segment lost 2 bases, leaving 4 bases of the junction unmatched. This clone was picked up a small number of times. Its target is not known. Only in-frame clones appear in the TCRdb table, and some are missing; sequencing was by immunoSEQ multiplex PCR. This sample has 74,000 or so clones, with 80% to 95% found just once. The receptor comes from an adult with an advanced solid tumor such as melanoma, head and neck, liver or kidney cancer. The V gene is TRBV6-5, the J gene TRBJ1-5; 7 bases are a match to TRBD1. The sample consisted of CD4+ or CD8+ T cells sorted from blood, taken in a trial of the OX40 agonist ivuxolimab. Here the CDR3 DNA reads TGTGCCAGCAGTTACGGCAGGGGGTGGCCCCAGCATTTT. It yields the protein CASSYGRGWPQHF.